This is a list of T cell receptor beta chains from one sample in a study of T cell changes during pregnancy in multiple sclerosis. Only in-frame clones appear in the TCRdb table, and some are missing; sequencing was by immunoSEQ multiplex PCR. Of approximately 50,000 clones in the sample, 90% to 95% were seen once. Here the sequenced sample was CD4+ T cells from peripheral blood mononuclear cells, taken after pregnancy. Receptors originate from a female donor with multiple sclerosis, enrolled in a pregnancy study. The CDR3 runs from the conserved cysteine through the conserved F or W. A D gene is named only where the DNA matches it firmly. Clone size is given for some rows only: seen once, a few or many times, or a class if the clone is expanded.

size: -; D: TRBD1; J: TRBJ1-4; V: TRBV7-9; DNA: TGTGCCAGCAGCTCGAGACAGGGCGGTAATGAAAAACTGTTTTTT; CDR3: CASSSRQGGNEKLFF
size: -; D: TRBD1; J: TRBJ1-1; V: TRBV6-5; DNA: TGTGCCAGCAGTCCACGCACTTCAGGGGGCGAAGCTTTCTTT; CDR3: CASSPRTSGGEAFF
size: few; D: -; J: TRBJ1-1; V: TRBV9; DNA: TGTGCCAGCAGCGTAGGTGAAGGGGGACGAGCTTTCTTT; CDR3: CASSVGEGGRAFF
size: -; D: -; J: TRBJ1-5; V: TRBV19; DNA: TGTGCCAGTAGTATAGCAGCGACAGGTCTCAATCAGCCCCAGCATTTT; CDR3: CASSIAATGLNQPQHF
size: -; D: TRBD1; J: TRBJ2-4; V: TRBV27; DNA: TGTGCCAGCAGTTTTAACTACAGGGGGCGGACCAAAAACATTCAGTACTTC; CDR3: CASSFNYRGRTKNIQYF
size: -; D: TRBD1; J: TRBJ1-1; V: TRBV6-1; DNA: TGTGCCAGCAGTGACCAGTTCCCCCCAATGACAGGGGTTGAAGCTTTCTTT; CDR3: CASSDQFPPMTGVEAFF
size: few; D: TRBD1; J: TRBJ2-2; V: TRBV19; DNA: TGTGCCAGTATACCCGGGACAGTGAACACCGGGGAGCTGTTTTTT; CDR3: CASIPGTVNTGELFF
size: -; D: -; J: TRBJ2-2; V: TRBV5-1; DNA: TGCGCCAGCGGATTGTTGTTGACAGGCTTTGACGGGGAGCTGTTTTTT; CDR3: CASGLLLTGFDGELFF
size: -; D: -; J: TRBJ2-7; V: TRBV14; DNA: TGTGCCAGCAGCCAAAAAAGACTAGGGACCTACGAGCAGTACTTC; CDR3: CASSQKRLGTYEQYF
size: -; D: TRBD1; J: TRBJ1-2; V: TRBV19; DNA: TGTGCCAGTAGTATCCGGGACAGCCCTTCGCAATTCGTGGGCCGTAGGAGCTATGGCTACACCTTC; CDR3: CASSIRDSPSQFVGRRSYGYTF
size: -; D: -; J: TRBJ2-1; V: TRBV2; DNA: TGTGCCAGCAGGGGGGGTGAGATCTACAATGAGCAGTTCTTC; CDR3: CASRGGEIYNEQFF
size: -; D: -; J: TRBJ2-3; V: TRBV5-1; DNA: TGCGCCAGCAGCTTGGACGGGTCCACAGATACGCAGTATTTT; CDR3: CASSLDGSTDTQYF
size: -; D: -; J: TRBJ2-2; V: TRBV7-9; DNA: TGTGCCAGCAGCGGGACACGTTATCCCGGGGAGCTGTTTTTT; CDR3: CASSGTRYPGELFF
size: -; D: -; J: TRBJ1-5; V: TRBV9; DNA: TGTGCCAGCAGCGTAGATAACAGGGAAGAGCCCCAGCATTTT; CDR3: CASSVDNREEPQHF
size: -; D: -; J: TRBJ2-5; V: TRBV13; DNA: TGTGCCAGCAACACGGAGGGCCCACAAGAGACCCAGTACTTC; CDR3: CASNTEGPQETQYF
size: few; D: -; J: TRBJ1-1; V: TRBV29-1; DNA: TGCAGCGTTGCGAGGTCGATGAACACTGAAGCTTTCTTT; CDR3: CSVARSMNTEAFF
size: -; D: TRBD2; J: TRBJ2-2; V: TRBV6-5; DNA: TGTGCCAGCAGTTACGGGAGATGGCGGGAGGCCGGGGAGCTGTTTTTT; CDR3: CASSYGRWREAGELFF
size: once; D: -; J: TRBJ2-3; V: TRBV2; DNA: TGTGCCAGCAGTGGTAGCGGCCGCACAGATACGCAGTATTTT; CDR3: CASSGSGRTDTQYF
size: -; D: TRBD1; J: TRBJ2-1; V: TRBV5-1; DNA: TGCGCCAGCAGCCCGGACAGGAAACACAATGAGCAGTTCTTC; CDR3: CASSPDRKHNEQFF
size: -; D: -; J: TRBJ2-6; V: TRBV15; DNA: TGTGCCACCAGCCCCTCGAGGGGGGGCGTGAGTGGGGCCAACGTCCTGACTTTC; CDR3: CATSPSRGGVSGANVLTF
size: -; D: TRBD2; J: TRBJ2-7; V: TRBV4-2; DNA: TGTGCCAGCAGCCAAGGACGGGGCAGGGCGGGAGGAGGATCCTACGAGCAGTACTTC; CDR3: CASSQGRGRAGGGSYEQYF
size: -; D: -; J: TRBJ2-7; V: TRBV28; DNA: TGTGCCAGCAGCGCCAGAGGGGGGGCAGTCAGGGTGAAGCAGTACTTC; CDR3: CASSARGGAVRVKQYF
size: -; D: TRBD1; J: TRBJ1-5; V: TRBV2; DNA: TGTGCCAGCAGCCCGACAGGGCCAAGCAATCAGCCCCAGCATTTT; CDR3: CASSPTGPSNQPQHF
size: -; D: TRBD1; J: TRBJ2-7; V: TRBV27; DNA: TGTGCCAGCAGTTCCGGACAGGGCCCCTACTCCGACGAGCAGTACTTC; CDR3: CASSSGQGPYSDEQYF
size: -; D: -; J: TRBJ2-1; V: TRBV4-3; DNA: TGCGCCAGCAGCCAAGATTGGAGGACTCGGGAACGCGAGCAGTTCTTC; CDR3: CASSQDWRTREREQFF
size: once; D: TRBD1; J: TRBJ2-4; V: TRBV19; DNA: TGTGCCAGTAGTATTACCGGGACAGGGGGAGCCAAAAACATTCAGTACTTC; CDR3: CASSITGTGGAKNIQYF
size: -; D: -; J: TRBJ2-1; V: TRBV5-1; DNA: TGCGCCAGCAGCTTTAGTGCCTCTCAGCAGTTCTTC; CDR3: CASSFSASQQFF
size: -; D: -; J: TRBJ2-5; V: TRBV14; DNA: TGTGCCAGCAGCCAAGATTTCAGGGGAAAGACCCAGTACTTC; CDR3: CASSQDFRGKTQYF
size: -; D: -; J: TRBJ1-5; V: TRBV4-1; DNA: TGCGCCAGCAGCCATCCCGGGAACGCAAATCAGCCCCAGCATTTT; CDR3: CASSHPGNANQPQHF
size: -; D: TRBD2; J: TRBJ2-2; V: TRBV11-2; DNA: TGTGCCAGCAGCTACGGACTAGCAGGCACCGGGGAGCTGTTTTTT; CDR3: CASSYGLAGTGELFF
size: -; D: TRBD1; J: TRBJ1-1; V: TRBV29-1; DNA: TGCAGCGCGCTGAGGACAGGCGCTAACACTGAAGCTTTCTTT; CDR3: CSALRTGANTEAFF
size: -; D: TRBD2; J: TRBJ2-3; V: TRBV7-2; DNA: TGTGCCAGCAGCTTAGCGCTAGCGGGAGGAACAGATACGCAGTATTTT; CDR3: CASSLALAGGTDTQYF
size: -; D: -; J: TRBJ2-7; V: TRBV29-1; DNA: TGCAGCGCTACAGGTAGCTCCTACGAGCAGTACTTC; CDR3: CSATGSSYEQYF